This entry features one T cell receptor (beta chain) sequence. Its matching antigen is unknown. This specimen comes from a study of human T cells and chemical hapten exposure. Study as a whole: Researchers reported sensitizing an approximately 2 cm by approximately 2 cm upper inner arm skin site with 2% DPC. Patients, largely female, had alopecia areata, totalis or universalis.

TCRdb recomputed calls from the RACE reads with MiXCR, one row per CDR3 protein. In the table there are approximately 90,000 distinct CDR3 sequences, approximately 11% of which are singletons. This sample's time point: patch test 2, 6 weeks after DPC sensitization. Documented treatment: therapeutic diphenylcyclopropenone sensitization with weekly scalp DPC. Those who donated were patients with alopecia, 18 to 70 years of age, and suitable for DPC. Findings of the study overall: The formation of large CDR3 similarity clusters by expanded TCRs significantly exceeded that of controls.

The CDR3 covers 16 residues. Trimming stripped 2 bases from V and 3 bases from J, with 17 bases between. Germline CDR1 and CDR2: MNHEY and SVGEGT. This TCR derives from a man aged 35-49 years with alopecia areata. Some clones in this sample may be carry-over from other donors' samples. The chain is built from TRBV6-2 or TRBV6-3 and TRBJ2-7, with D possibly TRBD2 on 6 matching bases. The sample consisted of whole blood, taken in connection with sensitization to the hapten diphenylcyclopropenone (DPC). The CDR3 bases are TGTGCCAGCAGTTACCCCCTCGGCAGGGAGGACTACGAGCAGTACGTC. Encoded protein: CASSYPLGREDYEQYV.